These T cell receptor beta chains were read from a single sample in a study of cytomegalovirus exposure and HLA in healthy donors. Some clones are missing from TCRdb's copy, which holds only in-frame ones; the method was immunoSEQ multiplex PCR. The repertoire holds over 85,000 clones, under 85% seen once, with 6.2% in the top ten. Sequencing used PBMCs. These receptor sequences come from a man aged 25-40 years in good health and CMV-seropositive. Each CDR3 is given with its conserved first and last residue. A clone size is listed for some rows: how often the clone was seen (once, few, many), or a class if it is expanded.

v_call	clone_size	j_call	cdr3_aa
TRBV30	once	TRBJ2-3	CAFSGGSTDTQYF
TRBV6-1	-	TRBJ1-3	CASSGQGASGNTIYF
TRBV4-1	-	TRBJ2-2	CASSRQGLVNTGELFF
TRBV2	-	TRBJ1-6	CASKQNNSPLHF
TRBV5-1	few	TRBJ1-5	CASSLAPGSNQPQHF
TRBV5-1	-	TRBJ1-1	CASSPNGGIFNTEAFF
TRBV6-5	-	TRBJ1-6	CASSSSGVRMHSPLHF
TRBV19	-	TRBJ1-2	CASSIDTRYRYTF
TRBV7-6	once	TRBJ2-7	CASSPLAGSSYEQYF
TRBV5-5	-	TRBJ1-1	CASSLQGDTEAFF
TRBV7-9	-	TRBJ2-7	CASSLSSLYEQYF
TRBV7-2	many	TRBJ1-5	CASSFMTGTNQPQHF
TRBV5-1	-	TRBJ1-5	CASSLGTVDNQPQHF
TRBV6-5	few	TRBJ1-2	CASSLLTGDYGYTF
TRBV6-5	-	TRBJ1-1	CASSERGTVTEAFF